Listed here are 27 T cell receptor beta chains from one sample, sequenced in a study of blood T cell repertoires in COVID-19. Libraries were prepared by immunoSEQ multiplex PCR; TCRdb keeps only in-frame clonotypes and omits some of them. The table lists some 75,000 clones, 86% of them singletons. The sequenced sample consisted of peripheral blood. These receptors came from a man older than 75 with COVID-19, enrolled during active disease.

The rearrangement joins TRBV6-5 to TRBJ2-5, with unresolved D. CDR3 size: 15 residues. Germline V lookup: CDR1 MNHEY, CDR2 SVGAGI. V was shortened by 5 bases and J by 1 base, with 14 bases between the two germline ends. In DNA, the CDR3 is TGTGCCAGCAGTCCCTTGGGCAGCCTCCAAGAGACCCAGTACTTC. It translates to CASSPLGSLQETQYF.

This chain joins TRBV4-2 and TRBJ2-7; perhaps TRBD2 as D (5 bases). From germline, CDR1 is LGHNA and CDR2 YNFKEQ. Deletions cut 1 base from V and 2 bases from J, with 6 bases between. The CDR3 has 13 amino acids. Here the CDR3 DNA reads TGTGCCAGCAGCCAAGCTAGCACCTACGAGCAGTACTTC. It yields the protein CASSQASTYEQYF.

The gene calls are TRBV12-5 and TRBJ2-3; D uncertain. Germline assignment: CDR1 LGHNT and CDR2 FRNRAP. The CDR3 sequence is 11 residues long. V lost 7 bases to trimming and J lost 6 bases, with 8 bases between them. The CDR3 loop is CASALEDTQYF. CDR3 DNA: TGTGCTAGTGCCCTGGAGGATACGCAGTATTTT. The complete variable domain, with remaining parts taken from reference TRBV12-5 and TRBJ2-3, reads DARVTQTPRHKVTEMGQEVTMRCQPILGHNTVFWYRQTMMQGLELLAYFRNRAPLDDSGMPKDRFSAEMPDATLATLKIQPSEPRDSAVYFCASALEDTQYFGPGTRLTVL.

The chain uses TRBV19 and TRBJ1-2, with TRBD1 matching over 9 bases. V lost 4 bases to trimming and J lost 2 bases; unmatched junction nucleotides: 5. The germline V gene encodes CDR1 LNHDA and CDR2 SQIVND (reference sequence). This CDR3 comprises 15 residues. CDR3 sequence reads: CASSTQGASNYGYTF. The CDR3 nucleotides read TGTGCCAGTAGTACACAGGGGGCCTCCAACTATGGCTACACCTTC.

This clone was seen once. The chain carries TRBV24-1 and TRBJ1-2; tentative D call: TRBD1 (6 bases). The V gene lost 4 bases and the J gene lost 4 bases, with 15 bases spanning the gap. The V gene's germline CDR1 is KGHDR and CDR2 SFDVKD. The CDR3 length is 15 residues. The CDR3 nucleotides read TGTGCCACCAGTGACCCCGGGGGGGGCCCCTATGGCTACACCTTC. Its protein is CATSDPGGGPYGYTF.

The CDR3 loop is CASSLGWGDTEAFF. For the CDR3, the DNA is TGTGCCAGCAGCTTGGGGTGGGGGGACACTGAAGCTTTCTTT. The chain recombines TRBV5-5 with TRBJ1-1, with D perhaps matching TRBD1 (5 bases). Between the trimmed V and J ends, which lost 0 bases and 3 bases, there was a span of 9 bases. The CDR3 has 14 amino acids. The V gene's germline CDR1 is SGHKS and CDR2 YYEKEE (reference sequence).

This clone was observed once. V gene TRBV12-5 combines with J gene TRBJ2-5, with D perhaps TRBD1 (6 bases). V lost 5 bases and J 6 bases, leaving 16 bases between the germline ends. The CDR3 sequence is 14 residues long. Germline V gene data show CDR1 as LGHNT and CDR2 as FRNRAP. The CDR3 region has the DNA TGTGCTAGTGGTGGCCGGGACAAGAAAAAGACCCAGTACTTC. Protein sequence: CASGGRDKKKTQYF.

In nucleotides, the CDR3 is TGTGCCACCAGTGATCCCGGGACTAGCGGGTCAGATACGCAGTATTTT. It is translated as CATSDPGTSGSDTQYF. The chain combines TRBV24-1 with TRBJ2-3, with TRBD2 matching over 12 bases. Germline CDR1 and CDR2: KGHDR and SFDVKD. Trimming removed 3 bases from V and 4 bases from J; junction bases left unmatched: 4. The CDR3 extends over 16 amino acids.

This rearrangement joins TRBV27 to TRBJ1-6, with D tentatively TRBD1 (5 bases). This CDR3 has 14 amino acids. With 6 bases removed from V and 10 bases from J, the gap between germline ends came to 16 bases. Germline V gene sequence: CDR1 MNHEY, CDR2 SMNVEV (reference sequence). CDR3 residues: CASSSRVAESPLHF. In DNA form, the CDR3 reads TGTGCCAGCAGCTCCAGGGTGGCAGAATCACCCCTCCACTTT.

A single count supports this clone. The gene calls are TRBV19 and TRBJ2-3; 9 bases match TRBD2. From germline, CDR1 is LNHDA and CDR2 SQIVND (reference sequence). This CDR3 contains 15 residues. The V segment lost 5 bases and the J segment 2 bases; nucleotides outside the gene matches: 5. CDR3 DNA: TGTGCCAGTAGTCGACTAGCGGCCTCCACAGATACGCAGTATTTT. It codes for CASSRLAASTDTQYF.

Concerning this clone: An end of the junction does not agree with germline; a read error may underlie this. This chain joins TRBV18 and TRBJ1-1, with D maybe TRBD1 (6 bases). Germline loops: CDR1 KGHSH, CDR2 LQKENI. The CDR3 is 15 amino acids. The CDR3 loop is CASSPQTGTNTEAFF. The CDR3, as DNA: TGTGCCAGCTCCCCACAGACAGGTACGAACACTGAAGCTTTCTTT.

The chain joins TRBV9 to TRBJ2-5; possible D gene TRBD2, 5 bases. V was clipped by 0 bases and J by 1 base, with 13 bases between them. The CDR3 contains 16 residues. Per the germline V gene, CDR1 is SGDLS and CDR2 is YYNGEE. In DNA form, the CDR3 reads TGTGCCAGCAGCGTAGGTTCGGGGATCACCCAAGAGACCCAGTACTTC. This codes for CASSVGSGITQETQYF. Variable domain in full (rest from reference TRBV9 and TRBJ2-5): DSGVTQTPKHLITATGQRVTLRCSPRSGDLSVYWYQQSLDQGLQFLIQYYNGEERAKGNILERFSAQQFPDLHSELNLSSLELGDSALYFCASSVGSGITQETQYFGPGTRLLVL.

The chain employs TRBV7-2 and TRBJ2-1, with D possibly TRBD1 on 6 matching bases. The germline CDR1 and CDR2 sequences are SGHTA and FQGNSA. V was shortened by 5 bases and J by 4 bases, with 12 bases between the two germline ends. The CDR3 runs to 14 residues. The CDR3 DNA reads TGTGCCAGCAGCCCTGACAGGTGGTACAATGAGCAGTTCTTC. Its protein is CASSPDRWYNEQFF. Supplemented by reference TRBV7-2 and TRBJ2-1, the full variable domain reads GAGVSQSPSNKVTEKGKDVELRCDPISGHTALYWYRQSLGQGLEFLIYFQGNSAPDKSGLPSDRFSAERTGGSVSTLTIQRTQQEDSAVYLCASSPDRWYNEQFFGPGTRLTVL.

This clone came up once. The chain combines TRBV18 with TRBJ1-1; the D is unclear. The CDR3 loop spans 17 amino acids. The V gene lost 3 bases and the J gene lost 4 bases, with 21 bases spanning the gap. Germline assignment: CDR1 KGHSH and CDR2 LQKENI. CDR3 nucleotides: TGTGCCAGCTCACCGTCTCAGTTCTTGGGCACCAGCACTGAAGCTTTCTTT. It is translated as CASSPSQFLGTSTEAFF.

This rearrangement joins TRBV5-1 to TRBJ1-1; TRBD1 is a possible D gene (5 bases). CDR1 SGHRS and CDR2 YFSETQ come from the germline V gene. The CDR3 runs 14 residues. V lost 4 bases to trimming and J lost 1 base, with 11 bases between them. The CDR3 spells CASSRQPGNTEAFF. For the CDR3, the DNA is TGCGCCAGCAGCCGACAGCCGGGGAACACTGAAGCTTTCTTT.

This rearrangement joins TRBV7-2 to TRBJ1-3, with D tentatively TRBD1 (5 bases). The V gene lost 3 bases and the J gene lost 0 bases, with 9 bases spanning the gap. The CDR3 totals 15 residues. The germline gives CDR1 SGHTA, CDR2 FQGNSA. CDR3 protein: CASSFQGGSGNTIYF. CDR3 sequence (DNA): TGTGCCAGCAGCTTCCAGGGCGGCTCTGGAAACACCATATATTTT.

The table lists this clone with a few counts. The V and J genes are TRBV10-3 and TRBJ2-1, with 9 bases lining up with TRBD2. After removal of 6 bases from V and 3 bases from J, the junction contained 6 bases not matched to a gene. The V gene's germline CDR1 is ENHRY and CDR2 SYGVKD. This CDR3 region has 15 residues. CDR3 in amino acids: CAISLTSGNYNEQFF. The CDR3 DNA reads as TGTGCCATCAGCCTGACTAGCGGTAACTACAATGAGCAGTTCTTC.

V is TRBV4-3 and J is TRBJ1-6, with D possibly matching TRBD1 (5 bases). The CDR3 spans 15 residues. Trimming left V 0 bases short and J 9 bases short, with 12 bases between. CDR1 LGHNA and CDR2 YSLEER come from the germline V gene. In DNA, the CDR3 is TGCGCCAGCAGCCAAGAAGTCGGGGGAGTTTCACCCCTCCACTTT. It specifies CASSQEVGGVSPLHF.

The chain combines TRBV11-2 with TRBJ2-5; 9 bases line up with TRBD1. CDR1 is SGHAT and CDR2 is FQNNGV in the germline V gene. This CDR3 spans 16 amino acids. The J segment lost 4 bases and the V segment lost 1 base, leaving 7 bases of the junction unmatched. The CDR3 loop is CASSLGDRAILETQYF. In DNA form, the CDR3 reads TGTGCCAGCAGCTTAGGGGACAGGGCCATTTTAGAGACCCAGTACTTC.

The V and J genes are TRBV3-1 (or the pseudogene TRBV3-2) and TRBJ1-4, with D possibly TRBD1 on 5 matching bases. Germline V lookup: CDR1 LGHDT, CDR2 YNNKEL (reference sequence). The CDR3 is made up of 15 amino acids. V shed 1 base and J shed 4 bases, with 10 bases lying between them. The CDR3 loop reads CASSQATGVNEKLFF. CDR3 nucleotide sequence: TGTGCCAGCAGCCAAGCCACAGGAGTTAATGAAAAACTGTTTTTT.

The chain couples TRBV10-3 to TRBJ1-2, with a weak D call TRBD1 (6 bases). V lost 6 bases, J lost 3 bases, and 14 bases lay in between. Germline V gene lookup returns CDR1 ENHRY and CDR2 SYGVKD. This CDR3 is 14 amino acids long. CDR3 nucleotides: TGTGCCATCAGGGATGACAGGAGTTACTATGGCTACACCTTC. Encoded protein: CAIRDDRSYYGYTF.

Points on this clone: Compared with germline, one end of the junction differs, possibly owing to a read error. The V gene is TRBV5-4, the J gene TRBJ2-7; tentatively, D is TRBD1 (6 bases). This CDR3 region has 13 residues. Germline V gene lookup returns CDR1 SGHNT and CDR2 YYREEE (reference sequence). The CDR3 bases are TGTGCCAGCAGCTGGAAGGACAGCTACGGGCAGTACTTC. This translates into CASSWKDSYGQYF.

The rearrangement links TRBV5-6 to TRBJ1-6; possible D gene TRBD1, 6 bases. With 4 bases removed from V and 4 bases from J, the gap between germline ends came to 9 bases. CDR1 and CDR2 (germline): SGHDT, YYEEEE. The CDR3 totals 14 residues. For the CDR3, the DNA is TGTGCCAGCAGCCGGCAGGGGTATAATTCACCCCTCCACTTT. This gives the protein CASSRQGYNSPLHF.

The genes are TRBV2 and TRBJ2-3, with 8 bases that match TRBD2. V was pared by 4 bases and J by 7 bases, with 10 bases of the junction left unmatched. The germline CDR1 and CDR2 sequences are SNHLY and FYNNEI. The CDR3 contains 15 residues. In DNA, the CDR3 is TGTGCCAGCAGTGCTTCGAACGGGGGGGCAAATACGCAGTATTTT. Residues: CASSASNGGANTQYF.

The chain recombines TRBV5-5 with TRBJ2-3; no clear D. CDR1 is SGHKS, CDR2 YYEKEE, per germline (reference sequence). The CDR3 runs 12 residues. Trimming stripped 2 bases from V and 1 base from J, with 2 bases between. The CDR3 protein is CASSFGTDTQYF. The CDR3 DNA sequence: TGTGCCAGCAGCTTCGGCACAGATACGCAGTATTTT.

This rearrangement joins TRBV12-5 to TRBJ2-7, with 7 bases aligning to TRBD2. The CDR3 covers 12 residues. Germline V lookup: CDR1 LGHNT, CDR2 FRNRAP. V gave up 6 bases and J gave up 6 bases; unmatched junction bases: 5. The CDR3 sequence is CASGWGGAEQYF. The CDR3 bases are TGTGCTAGTGGCTGGGGAGGGGCCGAGCAGTACTTC.

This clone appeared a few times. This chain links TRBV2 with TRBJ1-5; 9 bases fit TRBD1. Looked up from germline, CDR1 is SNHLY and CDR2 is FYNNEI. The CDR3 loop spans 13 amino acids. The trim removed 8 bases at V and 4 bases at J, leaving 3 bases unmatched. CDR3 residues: CASGGQGNQPQHF. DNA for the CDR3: TGTGCCAGCGGGGGACAGGGAAATCAGCCCCAGCATTTT.